This record covers a single T cell receptor beta chain. The CDR3 runs to 16 residues. The V end was cut by 1 base, the J end by 0 bases, with 12 bases between. Germline CDR1 is SGHKS and CDR2 is YYEKEE (reference sequence). These data originate in a study of control samples from healthy donors and cancer patients. Clones were read by immunoSEQ multiplex PCR, and TCRdb kept only the in-frame ones, dropping some. The sample has about 48,000 clones; over 90% are singletons. The J gene is TRBJ2-3, the V gene TRBV5-5; tentative D call: TRBD1 (5 bases). Sequences were obtained from PBMCs. The origin of this receptor is a woman aged 45 to 65 with head and neck cancer. The CDR3 region is CASSLRGALSTDTQYF. The CDR3 DNA sequence: TGTGCCAGCAGCTTGAGGGGCGCCCTGAGCACAGATACGCAGTATTTT.